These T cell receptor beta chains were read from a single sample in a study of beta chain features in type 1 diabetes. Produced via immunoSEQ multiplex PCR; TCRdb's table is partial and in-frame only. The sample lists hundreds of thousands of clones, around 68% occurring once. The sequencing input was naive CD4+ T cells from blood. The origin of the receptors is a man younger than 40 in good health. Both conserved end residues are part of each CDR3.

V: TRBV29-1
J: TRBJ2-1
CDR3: CSATGTPTSYNEQFF

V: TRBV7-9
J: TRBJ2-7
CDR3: CASSLALNEQYF

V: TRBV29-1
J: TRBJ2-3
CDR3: CSQSQGGSTDTQYF

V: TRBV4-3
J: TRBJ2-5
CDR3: CASSQTGAREETQYF

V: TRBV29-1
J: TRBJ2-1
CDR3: CSVWLNEQFF

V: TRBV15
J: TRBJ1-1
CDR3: CATSRDFTEAFF

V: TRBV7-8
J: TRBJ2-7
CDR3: CASSRLYRGPTYEQYF

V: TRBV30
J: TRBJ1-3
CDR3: CAWSVQGDTIYF

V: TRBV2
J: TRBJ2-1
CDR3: CASRSEAKYNEQFF

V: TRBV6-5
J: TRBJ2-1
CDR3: CASSFTGKQFF

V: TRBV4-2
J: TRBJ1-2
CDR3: CASSYAGGPGYGYTF

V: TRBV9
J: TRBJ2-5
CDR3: CASSVGQGFNRAQYF

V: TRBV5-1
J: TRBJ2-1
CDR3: CASSLSQGSYNEQFF

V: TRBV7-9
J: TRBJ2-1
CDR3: CASTRGDVYNEQFF

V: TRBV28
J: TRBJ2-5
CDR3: CASSLKVDQYF

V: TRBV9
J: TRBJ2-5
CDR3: CASSVGNGGAQETQYF

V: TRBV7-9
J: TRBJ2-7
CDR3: CASSFRRGDSYEQYF

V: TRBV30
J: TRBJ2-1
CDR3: CAWAKGRDEQFF

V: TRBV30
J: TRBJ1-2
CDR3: CAWIPRTAWGYTF

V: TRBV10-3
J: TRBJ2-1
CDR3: CAISRDRTGTGHEQFF

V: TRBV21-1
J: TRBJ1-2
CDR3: CASSSAQGANYGYTF

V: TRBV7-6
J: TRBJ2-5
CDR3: CASSSNRETQYF

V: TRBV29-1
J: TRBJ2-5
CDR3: CSGDQGRGKETQYF

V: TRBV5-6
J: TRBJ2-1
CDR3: CASSLLPNEQFF

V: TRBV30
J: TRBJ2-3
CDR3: CAWKRNRLAGGWSADTQYF

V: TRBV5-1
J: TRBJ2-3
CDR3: CASRRTGGTDTQYF

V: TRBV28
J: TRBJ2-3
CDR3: CASSTLRGSTDTQYF

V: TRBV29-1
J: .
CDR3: CSALTERSSYEQYF

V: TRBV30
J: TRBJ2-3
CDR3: CAWSRGADTQYF

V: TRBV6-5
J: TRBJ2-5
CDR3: CASRRAQETQYF

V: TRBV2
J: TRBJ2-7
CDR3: CASSEASYEQYF

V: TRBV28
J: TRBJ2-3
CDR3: CASSAGLADTQYF

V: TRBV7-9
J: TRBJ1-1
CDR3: CASSQVGAEAFF

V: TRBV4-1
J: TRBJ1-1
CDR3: CASSQGVQLNTEAFF

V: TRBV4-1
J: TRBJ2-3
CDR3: CASSQSGTDTQYF

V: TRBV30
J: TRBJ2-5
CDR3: CAWNLYQETQYF

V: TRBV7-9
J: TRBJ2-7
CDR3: CASSLTGYEQYF

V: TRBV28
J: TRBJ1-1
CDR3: CASSLVVGDPNTEAFF

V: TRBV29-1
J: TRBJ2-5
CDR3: CSVPSGQETQYF

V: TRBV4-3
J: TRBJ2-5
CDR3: CASSQAPAGVVWETQYF

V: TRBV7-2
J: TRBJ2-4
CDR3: CASSLEHEYQNIQYF

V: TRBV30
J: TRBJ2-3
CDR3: CAWSVDRGSTDTQYF

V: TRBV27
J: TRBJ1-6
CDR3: CASNTGVGSPLHF

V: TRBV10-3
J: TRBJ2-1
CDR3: CAISETSGDYNEQFF

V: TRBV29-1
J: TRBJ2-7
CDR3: CSVEDRVYEQYF

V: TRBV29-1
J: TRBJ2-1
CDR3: CSVGSSEQFF

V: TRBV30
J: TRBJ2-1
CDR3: CAWTGTSGRRDYNEQFF

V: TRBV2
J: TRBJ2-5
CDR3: CASRETGGVETQYF

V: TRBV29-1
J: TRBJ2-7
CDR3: CSVRGTDIYEQYF

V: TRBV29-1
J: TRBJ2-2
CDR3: CSVGSRHQNTGELFF

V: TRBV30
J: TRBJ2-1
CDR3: CAWSVSVNEQFF

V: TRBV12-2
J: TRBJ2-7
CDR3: CASRERVYEQYF

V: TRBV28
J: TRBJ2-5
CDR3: CASSLTYKETQYF

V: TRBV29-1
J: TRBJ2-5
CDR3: CSVEGLAEETQYF

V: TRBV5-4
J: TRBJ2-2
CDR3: CASSLARGELFF

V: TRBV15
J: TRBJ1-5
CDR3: CATSRVVRGAGQPQHF

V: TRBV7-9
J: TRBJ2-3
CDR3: CASSPRQGADTQYF

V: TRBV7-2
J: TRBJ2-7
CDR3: CASSHPGQGLYEQYF

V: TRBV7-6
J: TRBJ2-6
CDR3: CASSLGLADSGANVLTF

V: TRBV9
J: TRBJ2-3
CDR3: CASSAGSPPDTQYF